Listed below are T cell receptor beta chains from one sample, sequenced in a study of blood T cell repertoires in COVID-19. Only in-frame clones appear in the TCRdb table, and some are missing; sequencing was by immunoSEQ multiplex PCR. The table shows more than 250,000 clones, with around 87% occurring only once. Sequencing input: PBMCs or T cells enriched from blood (not recorded which). Source of these receptors: a woman under 30 with acute COVID-19. Both conserved end residues are part of each CDR3. Each record gives: J gene, D gene, clone size, V gene, CDR3 DNA, CDR3 protein. A D gene is named only where the DNA matches it firmly. Size tells how often a clone was seen (once, few, many) or the class of an expanded clone, and some rows leave it out.

>TRBJ1-6|-|-|TRBV3-1/TRBV3-2
TGTGCCAGCAGCCAAAACATCAACAGGGCTAATTCACCCCTCCACTTT
CASSQNINRANSPLHF
>TRBJ1-1|-|-|TRBV6-4
TGTGCCAGCAGTGACTCAGGTGGGGAAGGGGCTGAAGCTTTCTTT
CASSDSGGEGAEAFF
>TRBJ2-3|TRBD2|-|TRBV7-2
TGTGCCAGCAGCTTACGGACTAGCGGATACACAGATACGCAGTATTTT
CASSLRTSGYTDTQYF
>TRBJ2-2|-|-|TRBV15
TGTGCCACCAGCACTAGCGACAGGGACTGGGCCGGGGAGCTGTTTTTT
CATSTSDRDWAGELFF
>TRBJ2-7|-|-|TRBV27
TGTGCCACCTCAGGGCCCAACTCCTACGAGCAGTACTTC
CATSGPNSYEQYF
>TRBJ1-2|TRBD1|few|TRBV13
TGTGCCAGACAGGGGGCTTATAACTATGGCTACACCTTC
CARQGAYNYGYTF
>TRBJ2-1|TRBD1|-|TRBV5-1
TGCGCCAGCAGCCTAAGGTTGTCAGGGGGATATGGCAATGAGCAGTTCTTC
CASSLRLSGGYGNEQFF
>TRBJ1-1|TRBD1|-|TRBV11-2
TGTGCCAGCAGTGCGGACAGGGTGAACACTGAAGCTTTCTTT
CASSADRVNTEAFF
>TRBJ2-1|-|-|TRBV19
TGTGCCAGTAGTATAGCGGGGGTGGGCAATGAGCAGTTCTTC
CASSIAGVGNEQFF
>TRBJ2-2|TRBD1|-|TRBV7-9
TGTGCCAGCAGCTACCGGGACAGGGTAACCGGGGAGCTGTTTTTT
CASSYRDRVTGELFF
>TRBJ1-2|-|-|TRBV3-1/TRBV3-2
TGTGCCAGCAGCCAAGTTCCGGAGTTCGAGCATGGCTACACCTTC
CASSQVPEFEHGYTF
>TRBJ2-7|-|-|TRBV15
TGTGCCACCAGCAGAGTTGGCCAGGGCCAGGTCTACGAGCAGTACTTC
CATSRVGQGQVYEQYF
>TRBJ2-5|-|-|TRBV18
TGTGCCAGCTCACCTCAAACGGGCCAAGAGACCCAGTACTTC
CASSPQTGQETQYF
>TRBJ2-7|TRBD1|-|TRBV10-3
TGTGCCATCAGTGAGTTAGGGACAGAAGTCTACGAGCAGTACTTC
CAISELGTEVYEQYF
>TRBJ2-2|TRBD1|-|TRBV11-2
TGTGCCAGCAGCTTCACAGGGGCGCTAAACACCGGGGAGCTGTTTTTT
CASSFTGALNTGELFF
>TRBJ2-2|TRBD1|-|TRBV6-5
TGTGCCAGCAGGGGACAGGGTAACACCGGGGAGCTGTTTTTT
CASRGQGNTGELFF
>TRBJ2-5|-|-|TRBV24-1
TGTGCCACCAGTGATTTGCCGGCTCCAAGGGGGACCCAGTACTTC
CATSDLPAPRGTQYF
>TRBJ2-7|TRBD2|once|TRBV24-1
TGTGCCACCAGTGCCAGCGGGGGTAAAGAGCAGTACTTC
CATSASGGKEQYF
>TRBJ2-1|TRBD2|-|TRBV27
TGTGCCAGCAGTACCATAGCGGGATGGGGGTTTGGTGAGCAGTTCTTC
CASSTIAGWGFGEQFF
>TRBJ2-2|-|-|TRBV5-1
TGCGCCAGCAGCTTGGGGGCGCAGGGTTTTACGGAGCTGTTTTTT
CASSLGAQGFTELFF
>TRBJ1-3|-|-|TRBV14
TGTGCCAGCAGCCCTGGACAGGGAAACACCATATATTTT
CASSPGQGNTIYF
>TRBJ2-3|-|many|TRBV27
TGTGCCAGCAGTTTCTCAGGGGACCGAACGCAGTATTTT
CASSFSGDRTQYF
>TRBJ1-1|TRBD1|-|TRBV6-6
TGTGCCAGCAGCCAGACAGGGGGCGGGAACACTGAAGCTTTCTTT
CASSQTGGGNTEAFF
>TRBJ2-5|TRBD2|-|TRBV5-4
TGTGCCAGCAGCACCACTAGCGGGAGTTACCAAGAGACCCAGTACTTC
CASSTTSGSYQETQYF
>TRBJ2-7|-|few|TRBV11-2
TGTGCCAGCAGCTTAGGCGACTCCTATTACGAGCAGTACTTC
CASSLGDSYYEQYF
>TRBJ1-6|TRBD1|few|TRBV7-9
TGTGCCAGCAGCTTATTACAGGGGGCAGGCTCACCCCTCCACTTT
CASSLLQGAGSPLHF
>TRBJ2-3|TRBD1|-|TRBV27
TGTGCCAGCAGTAAACAGGGGGCGAGGACAGATACGCAGTATTTT
CASSKQGARTDTQYF
>TRBJ2-1|TRBD2|-|TRBV19
TGTGCCAGTACCTTGAGACTAGCGGATAACAATGAGCAGTTCTTC
CASTLRLADNNEQFF
>TRBJ1-1|TRBD1|-|TRBV2
TGTGCCAGCAGGCCAACCTCCGGGACAGGGGTTAGGCGGACTGAAGCTTTCTTT
CASRPTSGTGVRRTEAFF
>TRBJ2-4|-|once|TRBV27
TGTGCCAGCAGTTTAAAGCTGTCGGCAGGACTAGCCAAAAACATTCAGTACTTC
CASSLKLSAGLAKNIQYF
>TRBJ2-7|-|-|TRBV21-1
TGTGCCAGCAGCAATACCGGGACAGGGAAGTACGAGCAGTACTTC
CASSNTGTGKYEQYF
>TRBJ2-1|-|-|TRBV6-1
TGTGCCAGCAGTGAACGCACAGGGTCATCCTTATACAATGAGCAGTTCTTC
CASSERTGSSLYNEQFF
>TRBJ1-1|-|-|TRBV12-3/TRBV12-4
TGTGCCAGCAGGTTGACAACTCACACTGAAGCTTTCTTT
CASRLTTHTEAFF
>TRBJ1-1|TRBD1|-|TRBV15
TGTGCCACCAGCCGATCCCTGGACAGGTTAGGTGAAGCTTTCTTT
CATSRSLDRLGEAFF
>TRBJ2-1|TRBD2|-|TRBV7-9
TGTGCCAGCAGCCGGACTAGCGCTGACAATGAGCAGTTCTTC
CASSRTSADNEQFF
>TRBJ2-7|TRBD1|-|TRBV7-9
TGTGCCAGCAGCAGTAGCAAGGACAGGGTTTACGAGCAGTACTTC
CASSSSKDRVYEQYF
>TRBJ2-7|-|-|TRBV7-3
TGTGCCAGCAGCTCGATGGAGCTCATGCAGTACTTC
CASSSMELMQYF
>TRBJ1-2|TRBD1|-|TRBV9
TGTGCCAGCAGCGTAGGAGGGACAGGGGTCTATGGCTACACCTTC
CASSVGGTGVYGYTF
>TRBJ2-7|-|-|TRBV3-1/TRBV3-2
TGTGCCAGCAGCCAAGAAATAGGAGCGGTTGTGAACGAGCAGTACTTC
CASSQEIGAVVNEQYF
>TRBJ1-1|TRBD1|once|TRBV4-2
TGTGCCAGCAGCCAAGGTCAACCGGGACAGGGGATTGAGGATGAAGCTTTCTTT
CASSQGQPGQGIEDEAFF